A selection of T cell receptor beta chains follows, all from one sample in a study of tumor and adjacent non-tumor tissue in lung cancer. TCRdb re-called the multiplex PCR reads through MiXCR, storing one row per CDR3 protein. The profile shows more than 60,000 distinct CDR3 sequences, 60% to 80% of them singletons. The sequencing input was lung tumor tissue. These receptors were collected from a woman between 45 and 60 years old with non-small cell lung cancer. Both conserved end residues are part of each CDR3. A D gene is named only where the DNA matches it firmly. Only some rows state a clone size, as once, few, many or a class for expanded clones.

d_call: .
clone_size: .
v_call: TRBV11-3
j_call: TRBJ2-7
cdr3_aa: CASSLRWGYVQYF
cdr3_nt: TGTGCCAGCAGCTTGAGGTGGGGCTACGTGCAGTACTTT

d_call: .
clone_size: .
v_call: TRBV5-1
j_call: TRBJ2-5
cdr3_aa: CASNLYAFGTVQETQYF
cdr3_nt: TGCGCCAGCAACTTGTACGCGTTTGGTACAGTCCAAGAGACCCAGTACTTC

d_call: .
clone_size: many
v_call: TRBV28
j_call: TRBJ2-1
cdr3_aa: CASSQYNEQFF
cdr3_nt: TGTGCCAGCAGCCAATACAATGAGCAGTTCTTC

d_call: .
clone_size: .
v_call: TRBV29-1
j_call: TRBJ1-1
cdr3_aa: CSVEGTPTVLDTEAFF
cdr3_nt: TGCAGCGTTGAAGGGACTCCGACCGTTTTAGACACTGAAGCTTTCTTT

d_call: TRBD1
clone_size: .
v_call: TRBV29-1
j_call: TRBJ1-1
cdr3_aa: CSVRGGGQDNTEAIF
cdr3_nt: TGCAGCGTTCGGGGGGGGGGACAGGACAACACTGAAGCTATCTTT

d_call: .
clone_size: .
v_call: TRBV19
j_call: TRBJ1-5
cdr3_aa: CAYLGLNQPQHF
cdr3_nt: TGTGCTTACCTCGGGCTCAATCAGCCCCAGCATTTT

d_call: TRBD2
clone_size: .
v_call: TRBV4-1
j_call: TRBJ2-3
cdr3_aa: CTSSQDPGASGKDTQYF
cdr3_nt: TGCACCAGCAGCCAAGATCCCGGGGCTAGCGGGAAAGATACGCAGTATTTT

d_call: .
clone_size: .
v_call: TRBV6-1
j_call: TRBJ2-1
cdr3_aa: CASSELANYNEQFF
cdr3_nt: TGTGCCAGCAGCGAACTCGCTAATTACAATGAGCAGTTCTTC

d_call: TRBD2
clone_size: many
v_call: TRBV14
j_call: TRBJ2-7
cdr3_aa: CASSRTSGINEQYF
cdr3_nt: TGTGCCAGCAGCCGGACTAGCGGGATTAACGAGCAGTACTTC

d_call: .
clone_size: .
v_call: TRBV6-1
j_call: TRBJ2-3
cdr3_aa: CASSEGVVFPTDAQYF
cdr3_nt: TGTGCCAGCAGTGAAGGAGTAGTATTCCCCACAGATGCGCAGTATTTT

d_call: .
clone_size: .
v_call: TRBV6-1
j_call: TRBJ2-5
cdr3_aa: CASIPFGSGNQGTQYF
cdr3_nt: TGTGCCAGCATCCCGTTTGGCAGCGGCAACCAAGGGACCCAGTACTTC

d_call: .
clone_size: many
v_call: TRBV5-4
j_call: TRBJ1-2
cdr3_aa: CASSGSRVRAMARTF
cdr3_nt: TGTGCCAGCAGCGGATCTCGCGTGAGAGCTATGGCTAGGACCTTC

d_call: TRBD1
clone_size: many
v_call: TRBV20-1
j_call: TRBJ1-1
cdr3_aa: CSVRGTGGTEAFF
cdr3_nt: TGCAGCGTAAGAGGGACAGGGGGTACTGAAGCTTTCTTT

d_call: TRBD1
clone_size: once
v_call: TRBV5-6
j_call: TRBJ1-2
cdr3_aa: CASSFGVGQGYGYTF
cdr3_nt: TGTGCCAGCAGCTTTGGTGTGGGACAGGGCTATGGCTACACCTTC

d_call: .
clone_size: .
v_call: TRBV10-2
j_call: TRBJ2-5
cdr3_aa: CASSENQETQYF
cdr3_nt: TGCGCCAGCAGTGAAAACCAAGAGACCCAGTACTTC

d_call: .
clone_size: .
v_call: TRBV7-9
j_call: TRBJ2-2
cdr3_aa: CASSLNPNTGELIF
cdr3_nt: TGTGCCAGCAGCTTAAACCCGAACACCGGGGAGCTGATTTTC

d_call: .
clone_size: .
v_call: TRBV4-2
j_call: TRBJ2-1
cdr3_aa: CASSQEVGGGPYNEQFF
cdr3_nt: TGTGCCAGCAGTCAAGAGGTGGGTGGCGGGCCCTACAATGAGCAATTCTTC

d_call: .
clone_size: .
v_call: TRBV11-2
j_call: TRBJ2-5
cdr3_aa: CASSLNGLQDTQYF
cdr3_nt: TGTGCCAGCAGCTTAAACGGACTTCAAGATACTCAGTACTTC